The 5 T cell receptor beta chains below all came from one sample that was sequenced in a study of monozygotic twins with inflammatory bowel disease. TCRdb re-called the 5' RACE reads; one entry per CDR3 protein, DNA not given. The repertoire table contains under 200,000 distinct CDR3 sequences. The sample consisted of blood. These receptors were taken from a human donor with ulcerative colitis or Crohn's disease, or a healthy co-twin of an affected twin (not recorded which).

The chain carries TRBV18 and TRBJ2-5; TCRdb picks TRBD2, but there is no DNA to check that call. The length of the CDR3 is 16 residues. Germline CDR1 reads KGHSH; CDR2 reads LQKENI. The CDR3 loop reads CASSRSTSGLWETQYF.

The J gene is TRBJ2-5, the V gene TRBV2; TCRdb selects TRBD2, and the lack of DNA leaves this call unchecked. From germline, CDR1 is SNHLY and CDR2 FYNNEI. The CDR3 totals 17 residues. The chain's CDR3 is CASSEFRGLAGEKTQYF.

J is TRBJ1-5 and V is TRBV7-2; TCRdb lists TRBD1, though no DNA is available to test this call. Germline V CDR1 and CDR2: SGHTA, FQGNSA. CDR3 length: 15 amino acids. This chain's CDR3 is CASSLGSGTNQPQHF.

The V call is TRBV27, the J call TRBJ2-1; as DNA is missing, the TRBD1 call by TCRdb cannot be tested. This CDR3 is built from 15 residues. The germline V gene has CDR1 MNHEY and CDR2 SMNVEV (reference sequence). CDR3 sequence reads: CASSPGVGAYNEQFF.

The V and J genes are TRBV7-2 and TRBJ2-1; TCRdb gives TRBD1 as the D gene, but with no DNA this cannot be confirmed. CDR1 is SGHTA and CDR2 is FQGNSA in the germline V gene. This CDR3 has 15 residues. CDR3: CASTGRRQSYNEQFF.